This T cell receptor (beta chain) was documented in a study of spatial heterogeneity in lung cancer (dated by TCRdb to the late 2010s). Background on the whole study: More beta-chain than alpha-chain transcripts were consistently detected, likely reflecting higher beta-chain transcript abundance. In tumor regions, TCR transcript counts showed a strong correlation with a T cell transcriptional module score from matched bulk RNA-seq. In the raw uncorrected reads, each unique combination of TCR and UMI appeared more than ten times on average. In non-small cell lung cancer, the study quantitatively compared TCR alpha and beta repertoires across several tumor regions, matched nontumor lung, and blood. Nonsynonymous mutation counts, determined by whole-exome sequencing of tumor tissue, were related to features of the TCR repertoire. At surgery, both alpha and beta chains were TCR-sequenced in about 200 tumor regions, approximately 64 matched nontumor lung samples and some 58 PBMC samples.

Taken with the paper, the label for time point translates to: sample taken at primary tumor resection. Samples were obtained from approximately 72 patients with early-stage, untreated non-small cell lung cancer from the lung TRACERx cohort. For TCR sequencing, whole RNA was extracted from tumor and nontumor lung tissue, or from cryopreserved PBMC samples, and no cell sorting was done. Only patients with enough RNA available from two or more tumor regions were chosen for TCR sequencing. Before selection, tumor and adjacent nontumor lung specimens were reviewed by a lung pathologist. CDR1 and CDR2 are drawn from the germline V gene: SGHTA, FQGTGA. The CDR3 measures 19 amino acids from cysteine to phenylalanine. Left in the record is the CDR3 DNA by itself, 57 bases read in frame from the first base. V has 2 bases trimmed and J has 3 bases trimmed; junction bases matching no gene number 10. The library was obtained by 5' RACE. TCRdb shows the sequencer as NextSeq 500. To allow correction of PCR and sequencing errors, the TCR library protocol tagged every TCR cDNA molecule with a unique molecular identifier. For the original study's pipeline: TCR identification, UMI-based error correction and CDR3 extraction were all carried out with Decombinator tools. TCRs above a frequency of 2 per 1,000, corresponding to the top 1% of the tumor frequency distribution, were defined as expanded. Expanded tumor TCRs were classed as regional if statistically deemed absent (corrected P<0.05) from at least one tumor region, otherwise ubiquitous. Rényi diversity was computed with the R vegan package after subsampling each repertoire 100 times to 5,000 TCRs. CDR3 similarity networks were built from amino acid triplet string-kernel similarity, connecting CDR3s with pairwise similarity above 0.82. TCRdb reanalyzed the raw reads on its own, using fastp at Q25 for trimming and MiXCR for clone calling, and kept in-frame beta chains. Rows with a matching CDR3 protein are joined into one entry that keeps the most common DNA and genes. Clone size and V and J calls follow TCRdb, not the original study. The sample has around 9,300 distinct CDR3 sequences on record, around 55% of them singletons. The ten largest clones represent about 28% of the sample.

Overall study results and their limits: The tumor nonsynonymous mutation count correlated with the number of expanded intratumoral alpha and beta TCRs. The count of ubiquitous expanded TCRs correlated with the count of ubiquitous nonsynonymous mutations, and the count of regional expanded TCRs correlated with the count of regional nonsynonymous mutations. Additional single-cell paired TCR alpha and beta sequencing was considered necessary to confirm, at a functional level, the hypothesis that regional TCRs recognize regional mutations. TCR-seq coverage of tumor T cells was estimated to be only about 6.7% for alpha chains and more than 11% for beta chains.

Of note for this clonotype: The target of this receptor is not known. No base quality values were provided; no much bigger clone lies one nucleotide off. The library was prepared for alpha chains; this beta chain is a stray read, so its frequency means little.

The sequence was obtained from a female donor with early-stage non-small cell lung cancer. The chain links TRBV7-3 with TRBJ2-6, and TRBD1 aligns with 10 junction nucleotides. The sequences come from lung tumor tissue, collected at surgery. This receptor has the CDR3 CASSLGRKDRGFGANVLTF. The nucleotide sequence reads as follows: TGTGCCAGCAGCTTAGGCCGGAAGGACAGGGGGTTTGGGGCCAACGTCCTGACTTTC. Reference TRBV7-3 and TRBJ2-6 genes cover what lies past the CDR3, so the full variable domain is GAGVSQTPSNKVTEKGKYVELRCDPISGHTALYWYRQSLGQGPEFLIYFQGTGAADDSGLPNDRFFAVRPEGSVSTLKIQRTERGDSAVYLCASSLGRKDRGFGANVLTFGAGSRLTVL.